A single sample gave rise to the 23 T cell receptor beta chains below, sequenced in a study of T cells in Graves' hyperthyroidism and ophthalmopathy. From RNA transcripts, TCR beta CDR3 regions were amplified. HTBI primers were used for first-round RT-PCR of the TCR CDR3. TCRdb processed the multiplex PCR reads anew with MiXCR; each CDR3 protein has one entry. The table records under 250,000 distinct CDR3 sequences, around 25% of them present only once. The sample comprised blood. The receptors were gathered from a middle-aged woman with Graves' ophthalmopathy.

This clonotype was seen many times. The chain joins TRBV12-3 or TRBV12-4 to TRBJ1-1; D gene unclear. This CDR3 region has 14 residues. Trimming left V 7 bases short and J 6 bases short, with 18 bases between. CDR3 bases: TGTGCCAGCATTACGTCGGGTTCCGATCCTGAAGCTTTCTTT. As protein: CASITSGSDPEAFF.

This clonotype has a count of ten or more. This sequence joins TRBV25-1 and TRBJ2-7, with 9 bases aligning to TRBD2. Germline V gene sequence: CDR1 MGHDK, CDR2 SYGVNS. J gave up 4 bases and V 5 bases, and 3 bases lay outside the gene matches. The CDR3 is made up of 13 amino acids. CDR3 residues: CASSLAGTYEQYF. CDR3 DNA: TGTGCCAGCAGTCTAGCGGGAACGTACGAGCAGTACTTC.

This clonotype was observed at least ten times. The genes are TRBV3-1 and TRBJ2-2; 7 positions agree with TRBD2. CDR1 LGHDT and CDR2 YNNKEL come from the germline V gene (reference sequence). With V trimmed by 3 bases and J by 0 bases, 1 base remained unmatched. CDR3 length equals 15 residues. CDR3 coding DNA: TGTGCCAGCAGCCAGGCGGGGGCGAACACCGGGGAGCTGTTTTTT. Its translation: CASSQAGANTGELFF.

In its sample, this clonotype was seen many times. The V gene is TRBV12-3 or TRBV12-4, the J gene TRBJ2-7; TRBD2 might be the D (6 bases). Trimming removed 0 bases at V and 6 bases at J, with 18 bases between. The CDR3 runs 16 residues. Here the CDR3 reads CASSLALGGPVLEQYF. CDR3 in DNA: TGTGCCAGCAGTTTAGCGCTGGGGGGACCAGTGCTCGAGCAGTACTTC.

This clonotype was counted ten times or more. The J gene is TRBJ2-5, the V gene TRBV24-1, with D hard to call. The CDR3 spans 10 residues. Trimming removed 5 bases from V and 5 bases from J, with 2 bases in between. Germline V gives CDR1 KGHDR, CDR2 SFDVKD. CDR3 DNA sequence: TGTGCCACCAGTGTGGAGACCCAGTACTTC. It encodes CATSVETQYF.

The genes are TRBV6-2 or TRBV6-3 and TRBJ2-7; perhaps TRBD1 as D (6 bases). Deletions cut 6 bases from V and 5 bases from J, with 17 bases between. The CDR3 consists of 14 residues. Germline values: CDR1 MNHEY, CDR2 SVGEGT. The CDR3 is CASSSDRLNDEQYF. The CDR3 coding sequence is TGTGCCAGCAGCTCCGACAGGCTGAACGACGAGCAGTACTTC.

The rearrangement uses TRBV6-1 and TRBJ1-1; the match to TRBD1 covers 11 bases. V shed 6 bases, J shed 3 bases, and the junction held 6 bases outside the gene matches. The CDR3 is made up of 15 amino acids. The germline gives CDR1 MNHNS, CDR2 SASEGT. CDR3 in amino acids: CASRTSGQGDTEAFF. The CDR3 DNA is TGTGCCAGCAGAACATCGGGACAGGGGGACACTGAAGCTTTCTTT.

This chain connects TRBV7-8 to TRBJ1-1; D uncertain. CDR1 and CDR2 from the germline V gene are SGHVS and FQNEAQ. CDR3 length equals 16 residues. Trimming shortened V by 5 bases and J by 0 bases, and 16 bases separated the two germline ends. CDR3 sequence (DNA): TGTGCCAGCAGCCTAATCACCGGGGAAATGAACACTGAAGCTTTCTTT. This codes for CASSLITGEMNTEAFF.

This clonotype was picked up many times. V usage is TRBV19 and J usage is TRBJ2-7; D ambiguous. Trimming stripped 3 bases from V and 0 bases from J, with 6 bases between. Germline V gene lookup returns CDR1 LNHDA and CDR2 SQIVND (reference sequence). CDR3 length: 13 amino acids. The CDR3 DNA reads as TGTGCCAGTAGTATGGTGGACTCCTACGAGCAGTACTTC. Translating it yields CASSMVDSYEQYF.

This clonotype was counted many times. This chain connects TRBV7-2 to TRBJ2-7; maybe TRBD1 (6 bases). Trimming shortened V by 0 bases and J by 1 base, and 7 bases separated the two germline ends. Per germline, CDR1 SGHTA and CDR2 FQGNSA. CDR3 length: 14 amino acids. CDR3 protein: CASSLARGSYEQYF. The DNA of the CDR3 is TGTGCCAGCAGCTTAGCCAGGGGTTCCTACGAGCAGTACTTC.

This clonotype has a count of ten or more. This sequence may be a read error, since a much larger clone differs from it by one base. Without the conserved terminal phenylalanine or tryptophan, this CDR3 likely stems from a read error. The chain combines TRBV6-1 with TRBJ1-1; 7 bases align to TRBD1. The CDR3 consists of 15 residues. Germline-derived CDR1 and CDR2 are MNHNS and SASEGT. J lost 3 bases, V lost 5 bases, and 9 bases had no gene match. CDR3 sequence reads: CASSSPRQGDTEAFL. The CDR3 DNA follows: TGTGCCAGCAGTAGCCCGAGACAGGGCGACACTGAAGCTTTCCTT.

This clonotype came up once. The chain has TRBV5-1 and TRBJ1-1; 7 bases are shared with TRBD1. The CDR3 sequence is 15 residues long. The germline CDR1 and CDR2 sequences are SGHRS and YFSETQ. Germline trimming cut 4 bases from V and 4 bases from J; bases unmatched to any gene: 10. Written as DNA, the CDR3 is TGCGCCAGCAGCGTAGGGGGCGCGGCGGCCACTGAAGCTTTCTTT. This codes for CASSVGGAAATEAFF. The whole variable domain, remainder taken from reference TRBV5-1 and TRBJ1-1, is KAGVTQTPRYLIKTRGQQVTLSCSPISGHRSVSWYQQTPGQGLQFLFEYFSETQRNKGNFPGRFSGRQFSNSRSEMNVSTLELGDSALYLCASSVGGAAATEAFFGQGTRLTVV.

This clonotype has a count of ten or more. This sequence joins TRBV12-3 or TRBV12-4 and TRBJ2-2; 11 bases align to TRBD1. V dropped 6 bases and J dropped 4; count of bases not matched to a gene: 13. This CDR3 has 18 residues. DNA of the CDR3: TGTGCCAGCAGCGCGTTGACCGGGACAGGGGGAATCACCGGGGAGCTGTTTTTT. As protein: CASSALTGTGGITGELFF.

The genes are TRBV28 and TRBJ1-2, with unresolved D. The V end lost 4 bases, the J end lost 5 bases, and 14 bases lay between the germline ends. The CDR3 loop spans 14 amino acids. Germline V gene lookup returns CDR1 MDHEN and CDR2 SYDVKM. CDR3 sequence reads: CASSYLGTFYGYTF. The CDR3, as DNA: TGTGCCAGCAGTTATTTAGGCACTTTTTATGGCTACACCTTC.

This clonotype showed up many times. V is TRBV28 and J is TRBJ1-1; D is uncertain. The V end was cut by 11 bases, the J end by 4 bases, with 5 bases between. Per the germline V gene, CDR1 is MDHEN and CDR2 is SYDVKM. This CDR3 has 9 residues. The CDR3 DNA sequence: TGTGCCTGGGGCACTGAAGCTTTCTTT. Amino acids: CAWGTEAFF.

The gene calls are TRBV28 and TRBJ2-5; the match to TRBD1 covers 10 bases. This CDR3 is built from 14 residues. Trimming took 5 bases from V and 3 from J; bases not matched to a gene: 3. Looked up from germline, CDR1 is MDHEN and CDR2 is SYDVKM. Here the CDR3 DNA reads TGTGCCAGCAGTGAGGGACAGGGGAAAGAGACCCAGTACTTC. Translating it yields CASSEGQGKETQYF.

The table lists this clonotype with a few counts. The V gene is TRBV6-5, the J gene TRBJ1-2, with D maybe TRBD1 (5 bases). Trimming cost V 7 bases and J 4 bases, with 16 bases left between them. This CDR3 spans 14 amino acids. Germline loops: CDR1 MNHEY, CDR2 SVGAGI. CDR3 in amino acids: CASISVGRGYGYTF. CDR3 DNA sequence: TGTGCCAGCATTTCGGTGGGGCGAGGCTATGGCTACACCTTC.

With respect to this clonotype: This could be a read error, since a much larger clone is one nucleotide away. This chain joins TRBV19 and TRBJ2-7, with 8 bases lining up with TRBD1. The CDR3 is made up of 18 amino acids. Germline CDR1 and CDR2: LNHDA and SQIVND (reference sequence). The V gene end was trimmed by 4 bases and the J gene end by 0 bases; junction bases not matched to a gene: 14. CDR3 bases: TGTGCCAGTAGTACGCGGACAGGGAGGAGACTGGACTCCTACGAGCAGTACTTC. Amino acid sequence: CASSTRTGRRLDSYEQYF.

This clonotype was seen repeatedly, ten times or more. The genes are TRBV24-1 and TRBJ2-2; 12 bases map to TRBD2. CDR1 is KGHDR and CDR2 is SFDVKD in the germline V gene. The V segment lost 5 bases and the J segment 5 bases; nucleotides outside the gene matches: 17. This CDR3 is 20 amino acids long. The CDR3 bases are TGTGCCACCAGTGTCCCCACGACTAGCGGGAGAGGGTTTGGGACCGGGGAGCTGTTTTTT. It specifies CATSVPTTSGRGFGTGELFF.

The J gene is TRBJ1-2, the V gene TRBV20-1; 8 nucleotides align to TRBD1. The V gene's germline CDR1 is DFQATT and CDR2 SNEGSKA (reference sequence). The CDR3 is 14 amino acids. Trimming at V came to 3 bases and at J to 2 bases, leaving 5 bases not matched to a gene. The CDR3 coding sequence is TGCAGTGCTAGGCAGACAGGGGACAACTATGGCTACACCTTC. It encodes CSARQTGDNYGYTF.

This clonotype was seen repeatedly, ten times or more. The CDR3 DNA reads as TGTGCCAGCAGCCAAGAAGGGGTACTTGGGGAGCTGTTTTTT. Translation gives CASSQEGVLGELFF. The chain is built from TRBV4-2 and TRBJ2-2; possibly TRBD1 for D (5 bases). This CDR3 has 14 amino acids. V lost 0 bases, J lost 8 bases, and 10 bases lay in between. Germline V lookup: CDR1 LGHNA, CDR2 YNFKEQ.

This clonotype was counted at least ten times. J is TRBJ2-5 and V is TRBV10-2; D is possibly TRBD1 (5 bases). Trimming left V 6 bases short and J 2 bases short, with 7 bases between. Germline V gives CDR1 WSHSY, CDR2 SAAADI. The CDR3 extends over 12 amino acids. In DNA form, the CDR3 reads TGCGCCAGCAGCAGACAGCAAGAGACCCAGTACTTC. It codes for CASSRQQETQYF.

This clonotype was detected many times. The genes are TRBV4-1 and TRBJ1-2, with TRBD1 matching over 8 bases. Germline values: CDR1 MGHRA, CDR2 YSYEKL. V lost 2 bases and J lost 5; bases outside the gene matches: 4. The CDR3 length is 14 residues. CDR3 nucleotide sequence: TGCGCCAGCAGCCAACCGGACAGGGAATATGGCTACACCTTC. Protein: CASSQPDREYGYTF.